Shown below are 2 T cell receptor beta chains from a single sample sequenced in a study of blood T cells in healthy people across ages. A second PCR of roughly 7 to 11 cycles used a sample-barcoded 5' primer and a J-beta primer mix. TCRdb called the 5' RACE reads again in MiXCR, with one record for every CDR3 protein. The sample records roughly 900,000 distinct CDR3 sequences, under 50% being singletons. The specimen was blood. These receptor sequences come from a man aged 30-40 years in good health.

This clonotype was recorded a few times. The CDR3, as DNA: TGTGCCAGCAGCTTAGATATAGGCAGGTCCCTGAGGAATCAGCCCCAGCATTTT. Protein: CASSLDIGRSLRNQPQHF. The chain joins TRBV7-8 to TRBJ1-5; D uncertain. Germline-derived CDR1 and CDR2 are SGHVS and FQNEAQ. Trimming took 1 base from V and 4 from J, leaving 20 bases between them. The CDR3 contains 18 residues.

This clonotype has more than one count but fewer than ten. This chain uses TRBV4-1 with TRBJ2-1; the match to TRBD2 covers 11 bases. V trimming: 0 bases; J trimming: 2 bases; junction bases outside the gene matches: 3. The CDR3 loop spans 17 amino acids. CDR1 is MGHRA and CDR2 is YSYEKL in the germline V gene. The CDR3 spells CASSQDPLAGAYNEQFF. The CDR3 nucleotides are TGCGCCAGCAGCCAAGATCCACTAGCGGGGGCCTACAATGAGCAGTTCTTC.